What follows are 23 T cell receptor beta chains derived from one specimen sequenced in a study of resident and recirculating memory T cells in vitiligo. The data were produced by immunoSEQ multiplex PCR, yet TCRdb's version contains in-frame clones alone and is incomplete. The table shows about 76,000 clones, with approximately 90% occurring only once. The specimen was blood. The receptors derive from a male donor with vitiligo.

The chain is built from TRBV28 and TRBJ1-2, with a tentative D call TRBD1 (6 bases). The germline V gene has CDR1 MDHEN and CDR2 SYDVKM. V lost 2 bases, J lost 4 bases, and 14 bases lay in between. This CDR3 spans 15 amino acids. The CDR3 DNA follows: TGTGCCAGCAGTTTACCCCTGACAGGAGGCTATGGCTACACCTTC. Translation gives CASSLPLTGGYGYTF.

The rearrangement links TRBV18 to TRBJ2-7; 11 bases match TRBD1. V lost 3 bases, J lost 3 bases, and 4 bases stayed unmatched. Germline CDR1 is KGHSH and CDR2 is LQKENI. The CDR3 extends over 15 amino acids. The CDR3 DNA is TGTGCCAGCTCACCGGGACAGGGGGTCCTCTACGAGCAGTACTTC. It is translated as CASSPGQGVLYEQYF.

V is TRBV5-8 and J is TRBJ2-5; the D gene is possibly TRBD2 (6 bases). The CDR3 sequence is 12 residues long. V was pared by 6 bases and J by 4 bases, with 10 bases between. Germline CDR1 and CDR2: SGHTS and YDEGEE. The CDR3 spells CASIRSGETQYF. CDR3 in DNA: TGTGCCAGCATCCGTAGCGGAGAGACCCAGTACTTC.

This chain links TRBV7-9 with TRBJ2-1; no reliable D call. V was pared by 4 bases and J by 4 bases, with 8 bases between. Germline-derived CDR1 and CDR2 are SEHNR and FQNEAQ (reference sequence). The CDR3 extends over 13 amino acids. The CDR3 region has the DNA TGTGCCAGCAGCTCCAGAAAGTACAATGAGCAGTTCTTC. Amino acids: CASSSRKYNEQFF.

The chain links TRBV21-1 to TRBJ2-7; the table's D call, TRBD1, has no DNA check behind it. TRBV21-1 is a recognized pseudogene. This CDR3 spans 18 amino acids. The CDR3 region has the DNA TGTGCCAGCAGCATTATCCACAGGGGACCGGGGCCTAGGTACGAGCAGTACTTC. Its protein is CASSIIHRGPGPRYEQYF.

V usage is TRBV30 and J usage is TRBJ2-3; no definite D call. The V gene's germline CDR1 is GTSNPN and CDR2 SVGIG (reference sequence). This CDR3 comprises 12 residues. Trimming took 5 bases from V and 0 from J, leaving 6 bases between them. The CDR3 coding sequence is TGTGCCTGGGGTACTAGCACAGATACGCAGTATTTT. Translating gives CAWGTSTDTQYF.

The rearrangement links TRBV27 to TRBJ2-4; tentative D call: TRBD1 (5 bases). V shed 2 bases and J shed 1 base, with 9 bases lying between them. The CDR3 loop spans 15 amino acids. Germline-derived CDR1 and CDR2 are MNHEY and SMNVEV (reference sequence). The CDR3 region has the DNA TGTGCCAGCAGTTTAACAGGCCTGGCCAAAAACATTCAGTACTTC. It codes for CASSLTGLAKNIQYF.

The rearrangement uses TRBV29-1 and TRBJ2-7; 7 bases agree with TRBD1. V lost 5 bases and J lost 4; bases outside the gene matches: 8. Germline CDR1 reads SQVTM; CDR2 reads ANQGSEA. This CDR3 contains 13 residues. The CDR3 DNA follows: TGCAGCGTTCAGGGGGTAGTTGCATACGAGCAGTACTTC. It specifies CSVQGVVAYEQYF.

The genes are TRBV9 and TRBJ2-5, with TRBD2 as a possible D gene (5 bases). V was trimmed by 3 bases and J by 4 bases, leaving 16 bases between them. This CDR3 has 15 residues. Germline V gene lookup returns CDR1 SGDLS and CDR2 YYNGEE. CDR3 DNA: TGTGCCAGCAGCGGGCGACTGCCCGAGGGAGAGACCCAGTACTTC. Amino acids: CASSGRLPEGETQYF.

The CDR3 loop reads CASSVKAGGPFGDTQYF. The CDR3 bases are TGTGCCAGCAGCGTAAAAGCGGGAGGGCCCTTCGGGGATACGCAGTATTTT. The chain carries TRBV9 and TRBJ2-3; TRBD2 aligns across 10 bases. Germline lookup yields CDR1 SGDLS and CDR2 YYNGEE. The J segment lost 6 bases and the V segment lost 1 base, leaving 11 bases of the junction unmatched. The CDR3 totals 17 residues.

This rearrangement joins TRBV7-9 to TRBJ2-3, with TRBD2 as a possible D gene (6 bases). The V end was cut by 5 bases, the J end by 4 bases, with 16 bases between. Germline V gene sequence: CDR1 SEHNR, CDR2 FQNEAQ (reference sequence). The CDR3 consists of 15 residues. The CDR3 spells CASSKLAGLADTQYF. DNA for the CDR3: TGTGCCAGCAGCAAACTAGCAGGATTAGCAGATACGCAGTATTTT.

The chain is built from TRBV28 and TRBJ2-7; tentatively, D is TRBD2 (6 bases). Germline V gene data show CDR1 as MDHEN and CDR2 as SYDVKM. The CDR3 length is 15 residues. Between the trimmed V and J ends, which lost 7 bases and 1 base, there was a span of 17 bases. The CDR3 protein is CASKLTLARSYEQYF. CDR3 nucleotides: TGTGCCAGCAAACTAACCCTAGCGCGATCCTACGAGCAGTACTTC.

The V call is TRBV5-6, the J call TRBJ2-7; 9 nucleotides align to TRBD1. The germline V gene encodes CDR1 SGHDT and CDR2 YYEEEE. The CDR3 has 14 amino acids. J gave up 6 bases and V 5 bases, and 9 bases lay outside the gene matches. The CDR3 DNA reads TGTGCCAGCAGGTACAGGGGGCCCGCCAGCGAGCAGTACTTC. This translates into CASRYRGPASEQYF. The full variable domain, with the rest looked up from reference TRBV5-6 and TRBJ2-7, is DAGVTQSPTHLIKTRGQQVTLRCSPKSGHDTVSWYQQALGQGPQFIFQYYEEEERQRGNFPDRFSGHQFPNYSSELNVNALLLGDSALYLCASRYRGPASEQYFGPGTRLTVT.

J is TRBJ2-7 and V is TRBV7-2; a possible D gene is TRBD2 (6 bases). The germline V and J ends were trimmed by 5 bases and 7 bases, with 18 bases remaining between them. The CDR3 extends over 14 amino acids. Germline V lookup: CDR1 SGHTA, CDR2 FQGNSA. The CDR3 sequence is CASSPQPGASEQYF. CDR3 DNA: TGTGCCAGCAGCCCCCAGCCGGGAGCGTCTGAGCAGTACTTC.

J is TRBJ2-6 and V is TRBV6-1; D may be TRBD1 (7 bases). Germline V gives CDR1 MNHNS, CDR2 SASEGT. The CDR3 has 15 residues. Trimming left V 3 bases short and J 2 bases short, with 8 bases between. The CDR3 region is CASSDRGAGANVLTF. The DNA for the CDR3 is TGTGCCAGCAGTGACAGGGGGGCTGGGGCCAACGTCCTGACTTTC.

The chain combines TRBV7-9 with TRBJ2-7, with TRBD1 matching over 9 bases. J gave up 2 bases and V 7 bases, and 6 bases lay outside the gene matches. The germline V gene encodes CDR1 SEHNR and CDR2 FQNEAQ (reference sequence). CDR3 size: 14 residues. The DNA of the CDR3 is TGTGCCAGCACCAGACAGGGGGGAACCTACGAGCAGTACTTC. It yields the protein CASTRQGGTYEQYF.

V and J are TRBV9 and TRBJ1-1; tentatively, D is TRBD1 (6 bases). This CDR3 is built from 17 residues. V was pared by 3 bases and J by 1 base, with 19 bases between. Germline lookup yields CDR1 SGDLS and CDR2 YYNGEE. CDR3 in amino acids: CASSDPQGGDGNTEAFF. CDR3 bases: TGTGCCAGCAGCGACCCTCAAGGGGGGGACGGGAACACTGAAGCTTTCTTT.

V gene TRBV19 combines with J gene TRBJ2-1; 9 bases line up with TRBD2. Losses at the gene ends were 1 base for V and 3 bases for J; bases not matched to a gene: 10. From germline, CDR1 is LNHDA and CDR2 SQIVND (reference sequence). CDR3 length equals 18 residues. Here the CDR3 DNA reads TGTGCCAGTAGTATAGGGGGGGGCCTAGCGGGAAACTACAATGAGCAGTTCTTC. This gives the protein CASSIGGGLAGNYNEQFF.

V and J are TRBV27 and TRBJ2-2; 9 positions agree with TRBD2. The CDR3 sequence is 16 residues long. V shed 6 bases, J shed 5 bases, and the junction held 10 bases outside the gene matches. Looked up from germline, CDR1 is MNHEY and CDR2 is SMNVEV (reference sequence). CDR3: CASSLSGGRRTGELFF. Here the CDR3 DNA reads TGTGCCAGCAGCCTTAGCGGGGGTAGACGAACCGGGGAGCTGTTTTTT.

V and J are TRBV11-2 and TRBJ2-1; D gene uncertain. The CDR3 is made up of 13 amino acids. The V and J ends lost 5 bases and 5 bases respectively, with 10 bases between them. Germline V gives CDR1 SGHAT, CDR2 FQNNGV. For the CDR3, the DNA is TGTGCCAGCAGCCGTGGGCTCGACAATGAGCAGTTCTTC. Its translation: CASSRGLDNEQFF. The variable domain in full, completed from reference TRBV11-2 and TRBJ2-1, reads EAGVAQSPRYKIIEKRQSVAFWCNPISGHATLYWYQQILGQGPKLLIQFQNNGVVDDSQLPKDRFSAERLKGVDSTLKIQPAKLEDSAVYLCASSRGLDNEQFFGPGTRLTVL.

V is TRBV10-1 and J is TRBJ2-7, with 10 bases lining up with TRBD1. CDR1 is WNHNN and CDR2 is SYGVQD in the germline V gene (reference sequence). J lost 2 bases, V lost 6 bases, and 4 bases had no gene match. This CDR3 spans 14 amino acids. CDR3 residues: CASSTGTGAYEQYF. CDR3 DNA sequence: TGCGCCAGCAGCACCGGGACAGGGGCCTACGAGCAGTACTTC.

The chain couples TRBV2 to TRBJ2-2, with D possibly matching TRBD1 (6 bases). Germline V CDR1 and CDR2: SNHLY, FYNNEI. Trimming stripped 3 bases from V and 8 bases from J, with 7 bases between. The CDR3 totals 12 residues. CDR3 nucleotides: TGTGCCAGCAGTGAGGACAGAGGGGAGCTGTTTTTT. It yields the protein CASSEDRGELFF.

The chain couples TRBV5-4 to TRBJ2-5; 11 bases align to TRBD2. The CDR3 sequence is 15 residues long. With 5 bases clipped from V and 9 bases from J, the junction kept 12 bases outside the gene matches. Per germline, CDR1 SGHNT and CDR2 YYREEE (reference sequence). The CDR3 sequence is CASSMTSGTGRAQYF. CDR3 sequence (DNA): TGTGCCAGCAGTATGACTAGCGGGACGGGCAGGGCCCAGTACTTC.